A selection of T cell receptor beta chains follows, all from one sample in a study of Ad26.COV2.S vaccination and SARS-CoV-2 variants. This table comes from immunoSEQ multiplex PCR, and its TCRdb copy is limited to in-frame clones, with some not included. The sample lists around 450,000 clones; about 88% were seen once. The sequencing used peripheral blood, collected in a trial of Ad26.COV2.S vaccine versus placebo. These receptors originate from a person aged 18 to 65 who received the Ad26.COV2.S COVID-19 vaccine or a placebo. Each CDR3 is given with its conserved first and last residue. The D gene is left open where the match is weak. Clone size, where shown, is once, few, many, or a class for clones that have expanded.

clone_size,v_call,d_call,j_call,cdr3_length,cdr3_aa,cdr3_nt
once,TRBV7-3,TRBD1,TRBJ2-2,14,CASSPTTGSGELFF,TGTGCCAGCAGCCCTACGACAGGGTCCGGGGAGCTGTTTTTT
few,TRBV11-2,NA,TRBJ1-1,11,CASTAAATAFF,TGTGCCAGCACGGCAGCCGCTACAGCTTTCTTT
few,TRBV5-1,NA,TRBJ2-1,13,CASSLSLYNEQFF,TGCGCCAGCAGCCTCAGCCTTTACAATGAGCAGTTCTTC
NA,TRBV6-5,TRBD1,TRBJ2-3,14,CASSIGTGPDTQYF,TGTGCCAGCAGTATTGGGACAGGGCCAGATACGCAGTATTTT
NA,TRBV11-3,TRBD1,TRBJ2-3,18,CASSPGTGWSIGTDTQYF,TGTGCCAGCAGCCCCGGGACAGGGTGGTCCATCGGCACAGATACGCAGTATTTT
NA,TRBV4-1,TRBD2,TRBJ2-3,18,CASSHSSGPNSRTDTQYF,TGCGCCAGCAGCCATTCTAGCGGGCCCAACTCCCGCACAGATACGCAGTATTTT
NA,TRBV28,TRBD1,TRBJ2-3,15,CASSLTGQGTDTQYF,TGTGCCAGCAGTTTAACTGGACAGGGCACAGATACGCAGTATTTT
NA,TRBV7-9,TRBD1,TRBJ1-2,16,CASSRSSGTADYGYTF,TGTGCCAGCAGCAGGTCTTCCGGGACAGCGGATTATGGCTACACCTTC
NA,TRBV20-1,TRBD2,TRBJ2-3,17,CSASWASGSPGTDTQYF,TGCAGTGCTAGTTGGGCTAGCGGGAGTCCTGGCACAGATACGCAGTATTTT
NA,TRBV28,NA,TRBJ1-2,12,CASSLARYGYTF,TGTGCCAGCAGTTTGGCTCGATATGGCTACACCTTC